This T cell receptor (beta chain) was identified during a study of identical twins. Germline values: CDR1 SEHNR, CDR2 FQNEAQ (reference sequence). Trimming removed 0 bases from V and 0 bases from J, with 8 bases in between. There are 16 residues in the CDR3. This clonotype turned up a few times. One entry per CDR3 protein results from TCRdb running MiXCR on the 5' RACE reads. The top ten clones hold around 0.9% of a sample with 500,000 to 600,000 distinct CDR3 sequences, roughly a fifth of them seen once. The same data also contributed to another study, on T cells expressing NK-cell markers.

The source is a woman in her late teens or twenties in good health. This chain uses TRBV7-9 with TRBJ2-2; no firm D call. Sequencing was carried out using CD4+ T cells sorted from blood. CDR3 amino acids: CASSLAVAPNTGELFF. The CDR3 DNA reads as TGTGCCAGCAGCTTAGCGGTCGCGCCGAACACCGGGGAGCTGTTTTTT.